This T cell receptor beta chain was sequenced during a study of identical twins. MiXCR was run by TCRdb on the 5' RACE reads, yielding one entry per CDR3 protein. The sample comprises around 230,000 distinct CDR3 sequences, around 9.6% of which are singletons, and 5% to 6% rests with the top ten. The V and J ends lost 0 bases and 0 bases respectively, with 15 bases between them. The CDR3 consists of 18 residues. In germline, CDR1 is MGHRA, CDR2 YSYEKL. This clonotype was recorded many times. With no exceptions, donors were healthy Caucasians. The clonotype originates from a woman aged 18-30 years in good health. The specimen sequenced was memory (CD45RO+) T cells sorted from blood. The chain recombines TRBV4-1 with TRBJ1-3, with unresolved D. The CDR3 sequence is CASSQEGYLGISGNTIYF. The DNA for the CDR3 is TGCGCCAGCAGCCAAGAAGGGTATCTTGGAATCTCTGGAAACACCATATATTTT.